Shown below are 17 T cell receptor beta chains from a single sample sequenced in a study of control samples from healthy donors and cancer patients. Data came from immunoSEQ multiplex PCR; TCRdb stores just in-frame clones and leaves some out. The table lists about 140,000 clones, about 89% of them singletons. Specimen: blood. These receptors were taken from a man aged 18 to 29 in good health.

This clone was detected only once. CDR3: CASSLLALGQGVITEAFF. For the CDR3, the DNA is TGTGCCAGCAGTTTATTAGCTCTGGGACAGGGGGTTATCACTGAAGCTTTCTTT. J is TRBJ1-1 and V is TRBV28; 11 bases line up with TRBD1. With V trimmed by 1 base and J by 4 bases, 11 bases remained unmatched. The CDR3 consists of 18 residues. CDR1 and CDR2 (germline): MDHEN, SYDVKM.

The rearrangement uses TRBV19 and TRBJ2-1, with D maybe TRBD1 (6 bases). The CDR3 covers 13 residues. The germline gives CDR1 LNHDA, CDR2 SQIVND (reference sequence). Trimming cost V 4 bases and J 6 bases, with 10 bases left between them. Here the CDR3 reads CASSKQGRNEQFF. In DNA, the CDR3 is TGTGCCAGTAGTAAACAGGGCCGCAATGAGCAGTTCTTC.

This clone was recorded a few times. The gene calls are TRBV3-1 (or the pseudogene TRBV3-2) and TRBJ2-1; 10 bases match TRBD2. This CDR3 comprises 15 residues. The J segment lost 4 bases and the V segment lost 7 bases, leaving 7 bases of the junction unmatched. CDR1 is LGHDT and CDR2 is YNNKEL in the germline V gene (reference sequence). CDR3 sequence (DNA): TGTGCCAGCAAAGCTAGCGGGGGAAGATACAATGAGCAGTTCTTC. Translated, it gives CASKASGGRYNEQFF.

The chain couples TRBV7-2 to TRBJ1-4; TRBD1 is a possible D gene (6 bases). The CDR3 has 16 residues. CDR1 and CDR2 (germline): SGHTA, FQGNSA. V was cut by 2 bases and J by 4 bases, with 14 bases left in between. The CDR3 spells CASSLRLIGGNEKLFF. For the CDR3, the DNA is TGTGCCAGCAGCTTAAGGCTGATAGGGGGTAATGAAAAACTGTTTTTT.

This sequence joins TRBV24-1 and TRBJ2-3; the D is unclear. The germline V gene encodes CDR1 KGHDR and CDR2 SFDVKD. V was clipped by 3 bases and J by 4 bases, with 16 bases between them. The CDR3 has 16 residues. The CDR3 DNA reads as TGTGCCACCAGTGATCCCATCCAGTGGTCGGCAGATACGCAGTATTTT. It specifies CATSDPIQWSADTQYF.

A single count supports this clone. The chain recombines TRBV5-1 with TRBJ2-5; possibly TRBD1 for D (6 bases). Trimming cost V 4 bases and J 2 bases, with 9 bases left between them. The CDR3 totals 13 residues. In germline, CDR1 is SGHRS, CDR2 YFSETQ. The CDR3 here is CASSGQGQETQYF. The CDR3 coding sequence is TGCGCCAGCAGCGGCCAGGGGCAAGAGACCCAGTACTTC. Looking up the rest from reference TRBV5-1 and TRBJ2-5 gives the full variable domain: KAGVTQTPRYLIKTRGQQVTLSCSPISGHRSVSWYQQTPGQGLQFLFEYFSETQRNKGNFPGRFSGRQFSNSRSEMNVSTLELGDSALYLCASSGQGQETQYFGPGTRLLVL.

This clone was counted once. This chain uses TRBV15 with TRBJ1-5; TRBD1 might be the D (6 bases). Trimming took 0 bases from V and 2 from J, leaving 8 bases between them. From germline, CDR1 is LNHNV and CDR2 YYDKDF (reference sequence). The CDR3 covers 15 residues. This CDR3 reads CATSRDPGGNQPQHF. The CDR3 nucleotides are TGTGCCACCAGCAGAGACCCAGGGGGCAATCAGCCCCAGCATTTT.

In this sample, this clone turned up once. The chain joins TRBV30 to TRBJ2-2, with 8 bases identical to TRBD2. The CDR3 contains 16 residues. Trimming at V came to 0 bases and at J to 3 bases, leaving 6 bases not matched to a gene. Germline V gene data show CDR1 as GTSNPN and CDR2 as SVGIG (reference sequence). CDR3 bases: TGTGCCTGGAGTGTACGCGGGGGGTACTACACCGGGGAGCTGTTTTTT. This gives the protein CAWSVRGGYYTGELFF.

Turning to this clone: No DNA is shown, since the ends of the CDR3 on it are uncertain; the CDR3 is the one TCRdb lists. The gene calls are TRBV7-9 and TRBJ1-1. Termini included, the CDR3 measures 13 amino acids. CDR1 and CDR2 from the germline V gene are SEHNR and FQNEAQ (reference sequence). CDR3 in amino acids: CASSSSVLREAFF.

The chain joins TRBV7-8 to TRBJ1-6; D is ambiguous. Germline V gene data show CDR1 as SGHVS and CDR2 as FQNEAQ. This CDR3 comprises 15 residues. V was clipped by 1 base and J by 7 bases, with 11 bases between them. The CDR3 loop is CASSLVAETNSPLHF. The CDR3 region has the DNA TGTGCCAGCAGCTTAGTTGCAGAAACAAATTCACCCCTCCACTTT.

The chain recombines TRBV12-3 or TRBV12-4 with TRBJ1-2; D is uncertain. V gave up 5 bases and J gave up 4 bases, with 11 bases separating them. The CDR3 is 13 residues long. CDR3 sequence (DNA): TGTGCCAGCAGTCCTAATCGCGGCTATGGCTACACCTTC. Translated: CASSPNRGYGYTF.

The V call is TRBV15, the J call TRBJ1-2, with TRBD1 matching over 8 bases. Germline V gene data show CDR1 as LNHNV and CDR2 as YYDKDF (reference sequence). V lost 1 base and J lost 3; bases outside the gene matches: 22. This CDR3 comprises 21 residues. CDR3 nucleotide sequence: TGTGCCACCAGCAGAGGAGGTGTTCTCGAGGCAGGGGGCCGTTTGTACTATGGCTACACCTTC. It translates to CATSRGGVLEAGGRLYYGYTF.

The chain employs TRBV29-1 and TRBJ1-2; 7 bases are shared with TRBD1. Germline values: CDR1 SQVTM, CDR2 ANQGSEA. The junction had 3 bases not matched to a gene; V was cut back by 4 bases and J by 4 bases. CDR3 size: 12 residues. The CDR3 region is CSVVDRVYGYTF. In DNA form, the CDR3 reads TGCAGCGTTGTTGACAGGGTCTATGGCTACACCTTC.

This rearrangement joins TRBV7-3 to TRBJ1-2; weak D call: TRBD1 (6 bases). Deletions cut 1 base from V and 3 bases from J, with 9 bases between. The CDR3 is 14 residues long. CDR1 is SGHTA, CDR2 FQGTGA, per germline. CDR3: CASSLNPGDYGYTF. The CDR3 DNA reads as TGTGCCAGCAGCTTAAACCCAGGGGACTATGGCTACACCTTC.

This chain's CDR3 is CASSRGLAGGRYF. The CDR3 DNA reads TGTGCCAGCAGCCGAGGACTAGCGGGGGGGCGGTACTTC. The chain carries TRBV3-1 (or the pseudogene TRBV3-2) and TRBJ2-5; 15 bases are a match to TRBD2. The J segment lost 13 bases and the V segment lost 4 bases, leaving 4 bases of the junction unmatched. CDR1 and CDR2 from the germline V gene are LGHDT and YNNKEL (reference sequence). There are 13 residues in the CDR3.

The chain links TRBV10-1 to TRBJ2-2, with a tentative D call TRBD2 (6 bases). The CDR3 length is 12 residues. V shed 6 bases and J shed 4 bases, with 6 bases lying between them. Germline V gene data show CDR1 as WNHNN and CDR2 as SYGVQD (reference sequence). The CDR3 coding sequence is TGCGCCAGCAGCGGGAGCACCGGGGAGCTGTTTTTT. Translating gives CASSGSTGELFF.

The chain combines TRBV3-1 (or the pseudogene TRBV3-2) with TRBJ1-5, with D possibly being TRBD1 (5 bases). V was shortened by 0 bases and J by 7 bases, with 10 bases between the two germline ends. CDR3 length equals 14 residues. CDR1 LGHDT and CDR2 YNNKEL come from the germline V gene (reference sequence). Here the CDR3 reads CASSQDSGKQPQHF. CDR3 bases: TGTGCCAGCAGCCAAGATTCAGGGAAACAGCCCCAGCATTTT.